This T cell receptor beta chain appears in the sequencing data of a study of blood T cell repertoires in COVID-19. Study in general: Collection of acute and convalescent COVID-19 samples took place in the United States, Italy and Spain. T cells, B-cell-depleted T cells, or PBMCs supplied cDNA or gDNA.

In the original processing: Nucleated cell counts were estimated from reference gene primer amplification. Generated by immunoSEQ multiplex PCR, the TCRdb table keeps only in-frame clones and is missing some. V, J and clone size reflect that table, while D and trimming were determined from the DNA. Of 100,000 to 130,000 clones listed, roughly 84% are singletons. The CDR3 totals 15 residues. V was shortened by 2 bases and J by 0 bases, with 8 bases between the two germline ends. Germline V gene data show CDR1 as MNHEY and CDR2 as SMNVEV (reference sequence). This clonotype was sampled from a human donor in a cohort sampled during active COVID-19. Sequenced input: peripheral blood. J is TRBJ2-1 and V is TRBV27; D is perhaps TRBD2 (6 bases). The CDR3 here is CASSLGGTSYNEQFF. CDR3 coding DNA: TGTGCCAGCAGTTTAGGAGGGACCTCCTACAATGAGCAGTTCTTC.